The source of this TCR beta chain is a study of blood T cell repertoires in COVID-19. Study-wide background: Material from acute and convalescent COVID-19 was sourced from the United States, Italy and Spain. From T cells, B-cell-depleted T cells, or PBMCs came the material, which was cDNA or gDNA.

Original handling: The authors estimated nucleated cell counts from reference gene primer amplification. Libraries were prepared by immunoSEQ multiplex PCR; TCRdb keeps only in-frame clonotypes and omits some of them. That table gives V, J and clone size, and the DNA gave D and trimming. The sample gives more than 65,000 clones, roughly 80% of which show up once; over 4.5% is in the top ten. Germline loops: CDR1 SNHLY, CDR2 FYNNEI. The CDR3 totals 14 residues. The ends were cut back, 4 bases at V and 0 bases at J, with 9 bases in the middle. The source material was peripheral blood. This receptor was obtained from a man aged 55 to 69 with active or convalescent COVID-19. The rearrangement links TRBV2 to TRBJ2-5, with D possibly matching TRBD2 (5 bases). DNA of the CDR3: TGTGCCAGCAGTGGGCGGGCAGACCAAGAGACCCAGTACTTC. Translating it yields CASSGRADQETQYF.